This TCR beta chain is drawn from a study of blood T cell repertoires in COVID-19. This CDR3 is 16 amino acids long. The V gene's germline CDR1 is LNHDA and CDR2 SQIVND (reference sequence). J lost 2 bases, V lost 6 bases, and 12 bases had no gene match. In the original workflow: Amplifying reference gene primers gave estimates of nucleated cell counts. Profiling relied on immunoSEQ multiplex PCR, and the TCRdb table lists in-frame clones only, not all of them. V and J calls and clone size come straight from that table; D and trimming were deduced from the DNA. This table holds about 130,000 clones, less than 90% found once. The study recruited people aged roughly 18 to 100 years across approximately 25 US areas.

This TCR was sampled from a woman aged 45 to 65 who had recovered from COVID-19. Sequenced sample: PBMCs or T cells enriched from blood (not recorded which). V gene TRBV19 combines with J gene TRBJ2-5, with 7 bases aligning to TRBD1. In DNA form, the CDR3 reads TGTGCCAGTAGCATTTTTTTCGGGACAGCACAAGAGACCCAGTACTTC. Amino acid sequence: CASSIFFGTAQETQYF.